This T cell receptor (beta chain) derives from a study of T cells after yellow fever vaccination. Broader study findings: After the booster, approximately 96% of CD4 and approximately 90% of CD8 primary-response clones were re-detected. From the bulk population, abundant clonotypes could contaminate and appear within FACS-sorted repertoires. Compared with primary, the secondary response was weaker and peaked at day 5, not 15. A small proportion of clonotypes was detected in both the CD4 and CD8 compartments.

Unmatched junction bases numbered 9, after V lost 4 bases and J lost 4 bases. The CDR3 consists of 15 residues. Germline loops: CDR1 SGDLS, CDR2 YYNGEE. This clonotype was seen repeatedly, ten times or more. Its antigen is undetermined. TCRdb reanalysed the 5' RACE reads using MiXCR and keeps one entry per CDR3 protein. The data contain under 200,000 distinct CDR3 sequences, approximately 9.9% of them seen just once; the ten biggest clones take up just over 35%. The chain uses TRBV9 and TRBJ2-7, with 9 positions matching TRBD1. The starting material was CD8+ T cells sorted from PBMCs, obtained 15 days after the yellow fever booster vaccination. The clonotype comes from a man between 18 and 29 years old who received the YFV17D yellow fever vaccine. CDR3 nucleotides: TGTGCCAGCAGCCCAAGGGACAGGGTACTGTACGAGCAGTACTTC. It translates to CASSPRDRVLYEQYF.